This entry lists 21 T cell receptor beta chains sequenced from one sample in a study of T-cell reconstitution after alpha-beta-depleted transplantation in children. Unique molecular identifiers tagged the TCRbeta library. Via MiXCR, TCRdb re-called the PCR reads, giving one row per CDR3 protein. The sample yields approximately 85,000 distinct CDR3 sequences, roughly 15% seen once. The specimen was PBMCs, mostly from graft donor cells, collected 180 days after TCRalphabeta/CD19-depleted stem cell transplant. The receptors here all came from a male patient between 2 and 10 years old who had a stem cell transplant for acute lymphoblastic leukemia, so the T cells may come from the graft donor.

This sequence joins TRBV3-1 and TRBJ2-5; D is ambiguous. The CDR3 loop spans 13 amino acids. Trimming took off 2 bases at V and 4 bases at J, with 8 bases between the two ends. Germline assignment: CDR1 LGHDT and CDR2 YNNKEL (reference sequence). CDR3 DNA sequence: TGTGCCAGCAGCCAACGGGTAGGAGAGACCCAGTACTTC. Protein sequence: CASSQRVGETQYF.

J is TRBJ2-3 and V is TRBV3-1; D might be TRBD1 (6 bases). V was cut by 0 bases and J by 1 base, with 11 bases left in between. CDR1 LGHDT and CDR2 YNNKEL come from the germline V gene (reference sequence). This CDR3 has 16 residues. The CDR3 nucleotides read TGTGCCAGCAGCCAAGATCTATACAGGGGCACAGATACGCAGTATTTT. Protein sequence: CASSQDLYRGTDTQYF.

The rearrangement uses TRBV3-1 and TRBJ1-1, with D uncertain. Trimming stripped 6 bases from V and 0 bases from J, with 11 bases between. The germline CDR1 and CDR2 sequences are LGHDT and YNNKEL (reference sequence). The CDR3 runs to 14 residues. CDR3: CASSHRRMNTEAFF. The CDR3 DNA reads TGTGCCAGCAGTCATCGTAGAATGAACACTGAAGCTTTCTTT. The full variable domain, completed using reference TRBV3-1 and TRBJ1-1, is DTAVSQTPKYLVTQMGNDKSIKCEQNLGHDTMYWYKQDSKKFLKIMFSYNNKELIINETVPNRFSPKSPDKAHLNLHINSLELGDSAVYFCASSHRRMNTEAFFGQGTRLTVV.

This chain links TRBV19 with TRBJ2-5; D call uncertain. V was pared by 6 bases and J by 14 bases, with 16 bases between. The germline V gene encodes CDR1 LNHDA and CDR2 SQIVND (reference sequence). This CDR3 has 11 residues. Written as DNA, the CDR3 is TGTGCCAGTAGCCAAGGACCCTCGGAATACTTC. Its protein is CASSQGPSEYF.

Points on this clonotype: One end of the junction varies from germline; a read error may be responsible. V and J are TRBV20-1 and TRBJ2-1; the D is unclear. From germline, CDR1 is DFQATT and CDR2 SNEGSKA (reference sequence). The CDR3 totals 18 residues. For the CDR3, the DNA is TGCAGTCCTAGATCGCCCCTCGTCGGATTAAGCTCCTACAATGAGCAGTTCTTC. Translating gives CSPRSPLVGLSSYNEQFF.

The V and J genes are TRBV7-6 and TRBJ1-4; D ambiguous. The V end was cut by 6 bases, the J end by 5 bases, with 19 bases between. CDR3 size: 16 residues. Germline V gene sequence: CDR1 SGHVS, CDR2 FNYEAQ. The CDR3 coding sequence is TGTGCCAGCAGTCGATTCCCCGGACGGGGAAATGAAAAACTGTTTTTT. Translation: CASSRFPGRGNEKLFF.

V and J are TRBV19 and TRBJ2-1; D might be TRBD1 or TRBD2, each matching 5 bases. The V and J ends lost 3 bases and 10 bases respectively, with 22 bases between them. In germline, CDR1 is LNHDA, CDR2 SQIVND (reference sequence). The length of the CDR3 is 16 residues. The DNA for the CDR3 is TGTGCCAGTAGTATTAATGCCCTTACTAGGGGCGTGGAGCAGTTCTTC. Its protein product is CASSINALTRGVEQFF.

This sequence joins TRBV7-2 and TRBJ1-6; TRBD1 matches at 7 bases. CDR3 size: 15 residues. The germline CDR1 and CDR2 sequences are SGHTA and FQGNSA. The V segment lost 4 bases and the J segment 9 bases; nucleotides outside the gene matches: 9. The chain's CDR3 is CASSSKAGGGSPLHF. The CDR3 nucleotides read TGTGCCAGCAGCTCGAAGGCAGGGGGGGGTTCACCCCTCCACTTT. Together with reference TRBV7-2 and TRBJ1-6, the CDR3 gives the full variable domain: GAGVSQSPSNKVTEKGKDVELRCDPISGHTALYWYRQSLGQGLEFLIYFQGNSAPDKSGLPSDRFSAERTGGSVSTLTIQRTQQEDSAVYLCASSSKAGGGSPLHFGNGTRLTVT.

The genes are TRBV20-1 and TRBJ2-5; TRBD2 matches at 10 bases. The ends lost 3 bases at V and 3 bases at J; junction bases unmatched: 4. Germline-derived CDR1 and CDR2 are DFQATT and SNEGSKA (reference sequence). The CDR3 is 14 amino acids. The CDR3 sequence: CSASGLAGEETQYF. The CDR3 DNA is TGCAGTGCTAGTGGGCTAGCGGGGGAAGAGACCCAGTACTTC.

This clonotype was seen only a few times. V is TRBV15 and J is TRBJ1-1; D may be TRBD1 (6 bases). The CDR3 is 15 residues long. The germline V and J ends were trimmed by 0 bases and 7 bases, with 15 bases remaining between them. Germline loops: CDR1 LNHNV, CDR2 YYDKDF (reference sequence). CDR3 in DNA: TGTGCCACCAGCAGAGAGAGAAGGGGGGTAGGTGAAGCTTTCTTT. It translates to CATSRERRGVGEAFF.

The rearrangement joins TRBV4-3 to TRBJ1-5; D not resolved. The germline gives CDR1 LGHNA, CDR2 YSLEER. Trimming pared 1 base from V and 0 bases from J, leaving 13 bases between. This CDR3 spans 17 amino acids. CDR3 protein: CASSQVPRTYSNQPQHF. The CDR3 bases are TGCGCCAGCAGCCAAGTGCCCAGGACCTATAGCAATCAGCCCCAGCATTTT.

This clonotype has only one observation. The rearrangement joins TRBV11-3 to TRBJ1-1, with TRBD1 matching over 7 bases. The CDR3 has 15 amino acids. The V segment lost 5 bases and the J segment 3 bases; nucleotides outside the gene matches: 9. Germline V gene lookup returns CDR1 SGHNT and CDR2 YENEEA. The CDR3 DNA is TGTGCCAGCAGCCCGGGACAGCCGGGGGACACTGAAGCTTTCTTT. Its protein product is CASSPGQPGDTEAFF. Drawing the rest from reference TRBV11-3 and TRBJ1-1, the complete variable domain is EAGVVQSPRYKIIEKKQPVAFWCNPISGHNTLYWYLQNLGQGPELLIRYENEEAVDDSQLPKDRFSAERLKGVDSTLKIQPAELGDSAVYLCASSPGQPGDTEAFFGQGTRLTVV.

In its sample, this clonotype was seen a few times. V is TRBV9 and J is TRBJ2-3; 10 bases fit TRBD2. Trimming at V came to 2 bases and at J to 5 bases, leaving 5 bases not matched to a gene. This CDR3 spans 15 amino acids. CDR1 and CDR2 (germline): SGDLS, YYNGEE. Here the CDR3 DNA reads TGTGCCAGCAGCGTCCCGGGACTAGCGAGAGATACGCAGTATTTT. Translating gives CASSVPGLARDTQYF.

There are a few counts of this clonotype. This chain uses TRBV29-1 with TRBJ2-1, with TRBD2 as a possible D gene (6 bases). This CDR3 comprises 14 residues. V shed 7 bases and J shed 6 bases, with 19 bases lying between them. Germline CDR1 is SQVTM and CDR2 is ANQGSEA. CDR3 amino acids: CSAKAGLVFNEQFF. In nucleotides, the CDR3 is TGCAGCGCAAAGGCGGGGCTCGTATTCAATGAGCAGTTCTTC.

This chain connects TRBV5-5 to TRBJ2-3, with D possibly being TRBD2 (6 bases). Germline V gene data show CDR1 as SGHKS and CDR2 as YYEKEE (reference sequence). CDR3 length: 15 amino acids. V was clipped by 4 bases and J by 2 bases, with 14 bases between them. Here the CDR3 DNA reads TGTGCCAGCAGCCCGTCGCAGCGGGCCACAGATACGCAGTATTTT. Translation gives CASSPSQRATDTQYF.

This clonotype was detected only a few times. The chain carries TRBV6-1 and TRBJ1-2; D is unclear. Trimming stripped 8 bases from V and 4 bases from J, with 11 bases between. Germline V gene sequence: CDR1 MNHNS, CDR2 SASEGT. The CDR3 consists of 12 residues. CDR3 in amino acids: CASLLHLYGYTF. The CDR3 DNA follows: TGTGCCAGCCTTTTACACCTCTATGGCTACACCTTC.

This clonotype was counted a few times. The DNA of the CDR3 is TGTGCCAGCAGATACAGGGAAAACAATGAGCAGTTCTTC. Protein: CASRYRENNEQFF. The V gene is TRBV2, the J gene TRBJ2-1; D is perhaps TRBD1 (6 bases). The CDR3 loop spans 13 amino acids. CDR1 SNHLY and CDR2 FYNNEI come from the germline V gene. The V gene lost 6 bases and the J gene lost 5 bases, with 11 bases spanning the gap.

The CDR3 DNA reads as TGCAGTGCTAGAGATCTGAGGCAATCCTACGAGCAGTACTTC. Protein: CSARDLRQSYEQYF. The chain joins TRBV20-1 to TRBJ2-7; no definite D call. V was trimmed by 0 bases and J by 1 base, leaving 10 bases between them. The CDR3 loop spans 14 amino acids. Germline values: CDR1 DFQATT, CDR2 SNEGSKA (reference sequence).

The chain joins TRBV29-1 to TRBJ1-2, with 9 bases that match TRBD1. The CDR3 loop spans 12 amino acids. Germline-derived CDR1 and CDR2 are SQVTM and ANQGSEA. The J segment lost 7 bases and the V segment lost 4 bases, leaving 4 bases of the junction unmatched. The CDR3 DNA sequence: TGCAGCGTTGTCGGACAGGGGTTTGGCTACACCTTC. This translates into CSVVGQGFGYTF.

This clonotype has a count of ten or more. The chain links TRBV7-9 to TRBJ1-1; 8 bases agree with TRBD1. This CDR3 is built from 15 residues. The V gene's germline CDR1 is SEHNR and CDR2 FQNEAQ (reference sequence). Losses at the gene ends were 2 bases for V and 4 bases for J; bases not matched to a gene: 6. In DNA, the CDR3 is TGTGCCAGCAGCTTACTTCAGGGGGCGGGCACTGAAGCTTTCTTT. Its translation: CASSLLQGAGTEAFF.

A few counts support this clonotype. This chain uses TRBV9 with TRBJ1-5; 8 bases align to TRBD1. Trimming removed 4 bases from V and 7 bases from J; junction bases left unmatched: 7. This CDR3 is 14 amino acids long. CDR1 and CDR2 from the germline V gene are SGDLS and YYNGEE. CDR3 in amino acids: CASSTQGAGQPQHF. CDR3 nucleotide sequence: TGTGCCAGCAGCACCCAGGGGGCCGGGCAGCCCCAGCATTTT.